The 7 T cell receptor beta chains presented below share a single source sample, sequenced in a study of CD8+ T cells in alopecia areata. TCR sequencing used cDNA made by reverse transcription of extracted RNA. Some clones are missing from TCRdb's copy, which holds only in-frame ones; the method was immunoSEQ multiplex PCR. The sample holds 6,500 to 10,000 clones, 50% to 60% seen once. Those with alopecia areata gave lesional scalp punch biopsies and peripheral blood. The sequencing here drew on skin, taken at week 0. The origin of the receptors is a human donor with alopecia areata.

This clone was seen more than once but under ten times. The CDR3 reads CASSQELQNLAGAGELFF. The DNA for the CDR3 is TGTGCCAGCAGCCAAGAGTTACAGAACCTAGCGGGAGCCGGGGAGCTGTTTTTT. This chain connects TRBV14 to TRBJ2-2; TRBD2 aligns across 10 bases. Looked up from germline, CDR1 is SGHDN and CDR2 is FVKESK. The V segment lost 0 bases and the J segment 6 bases; nucleotides outside the gene matches: 10. CDR3 size: 18 residues. Complete variable domain (other parts from reference TRBV14 and TRBJ2-2): EAGVTQFPSHSVIEKGQTVTLRCDPISGHDNLYWYRRVMGKEIKFLLHFVKESKQDESGMPNNRFLAERTGGTYSTLKVQPAELEDSGVYFCASSQELQNLAGAGELFFGEGSRLTVL.

This clone was seen a single time. This rearrangement joins TRBV6-5 to TRBJ1-4; the D gene is possibly TRBD1 (5 bases). V lost 0 bases and J lost 8, with 13 bases in between. CDR3 length: 15 residues. Germline V gene lookup returns CDR1 MNHEY and CDR2 SVGAGI. CDR3 DNA sequence: TGTGCCAGCAGTTACTCGGGGGAGGTGTTCGAAAAACTGTTTTTT. Translated: CASSYSGEVFEKLFF.

The chain combines TRBV2 with TRBJ1-1; unclear D gene. The CDR3 has 13 amino acids. V was cut by 2 bases and J by 6 bases, with 10 bases left in between. Germline-derived CDR1 and CDR2 are SNHLY and FYNNEI. CDR3 nucleotides: TGTGCCAGCAGTGAAAAACGGGTTTCTGAAGCTTTCTTT. This sequence encodes CASSEKRVSEAFF.

The CDR3 protein is CASSPERGGNTIYF. CDR3 DNA sequence: TGTGCCAGCTCACCGGAAAGGGGAGGAAACACCATATATTTT. V is TRBV18 and J is TRBJ1-3; D is perhaps TRBD1 (5 bases). This CDR3 has 14 amino acids. Germline V gives CDR1 KGHSH, CDR2 LQKENI. V was cut by 3 bases and J by 4 bases, with 10 bases left in between. Full variable domain (missing parts from reference TRBV18 and TRBJ1-3): NAGVMQNPRHLVRRRGQEARLRCSPMKGHSHVYWYRQLPEEGLKFMVYLQKENIIDESGMPKERFSAEFPKEGPSILRIQQVVRGDSAAYFCASSPERGGNTIYFGEGSWLTVV.

The CDR3 coding sequence is TGTGCCAGCAGTGAATCGGCGCTGACTGCCTACGAGCAGTACTTC. Translated, it gives CASSESALTAYEQYF. The chain carries TRBV25-1 and TRBJ2-7; D unresolved. Per the germline V gene, CDR1 is MGHDK and CDR2 is SYGVNS. This CDR3 is built from 15 residues. The V end lost 1 base, the J end lost 2 bases, and 12 bases lay between the germline ends.

V and J are TRBV2 and TRBJ2-5, with a tentative D call TRBD2 (5 bases). TRBJ2-7 explains the end of the DNA better; the J call may be wrong. The CDR3 has 15 residues. Germline CDR1 reads SNHLY; CDR2 reads FYNNEI. Here the CDR3 reads CASSEGRLEAYEQYF. In nucleotides, the CDR3 is TGTGCCAGCAGTGAAGGCAGGTTGGAGGCCTACGAGCAGTACTTC.

V is TRBV21-1 and J is TRBJ2-2; the table's TRBD1 call for D was not verified on the DNA. TRBV21-1 counts as a pseudogene. The CDR3 consists of 17 residues. The CDR3 is CASSKEGRQGGTGELFF. The CDR3 DNA reads as TGTGCCAGCAGCAAAGAAGGCCGGCAGGGGGGCACCGGGGAGCTGTTTTTT.